The next 16 T cell receptor beta chains were all read from a single sample in a study of blood T cell repertoires in COVID-19. This table comes from immunoSEQ multiplex PCR, and its TCRdb copy is limited to in-frame clones, with some not included. The table has over 300,000 clones, over 75% seen once; the top ten hold 0.9% to 1%. Material: PBMCs or T cells enriched from blood (not recorded which). These receptors originate from a woman aged 25 to 39 with acute COVID-19.

The sample holds a few counts of this clone. The rearrangement joins TRBV7-2 to TRBJ2-1; 10 bases map to TRBD1. The CDR3 runs to 15 residues. CDR1 and CDR2 (germline): SGHTA, FQGNSA. Trimming removed 4 bases from V and 7 bases from J; junction bases left unmatched: 7. CDR3 nucleotide sequence: TGTGCCAGCAGCTCCCAGACAGGGGGCAAGAATGAGCAGTTCTTC. It translates to CASSSQTGGKNEQFF. The entire variable domain, with the rest obtained from reference TRBV7-2 and TRBJ2-1, is as follows: GAGVSQSPSNKVTEKGKDVELRCDPISGHTALYWYRQSLGQGLEFLIYFQGNSAPDKSGLPSDRFSAERTGGSVSTLTIQRTQQEDSAVYLCASSSQTGGKNEQFFGPGTRLTVL.

This chain uses TRBV3-1 (or the pseudogene TRBV3-2) with TRBJ2-7, with 7 bases lining up with TRBD2. With V trimmed by 10 bases and J by 5 bases, 8 bases remained unmatched. Germline lookup yields CDR1 LGHDT and CDR2 YNNKEL (reference sequence). This CDR3 comprises 12 residues. The CDR3 DNA follows: TGTGCCAACCTGGCGGGGGACCACGAGCAGTACTTC. Amino acid sequence: CANLAGDHEQYF.

CDR3 bases: TGTGCCAGCAGTTCTCGGGTTAGCACAGATACGCAGTATTTT. It yields the protein CASSSRVSTDTQYF. The chain uses TRBV28 and TRBJ2-3; D unclear. CDR1 and CDR2 (germline): MDHEN, SYDVKM. The CDR3 totals 14 residues. V was pared by 4 bases and J by 0 bases, with 8 bases between.

This chain links TRBV5-1 with TRBJ2-2; TRBD1 matches at 8 bases. V gave up 4 bases and J gave up 6 bases; unmatched junction bases: 5. The CDR3 contains 14 residues. Germline V gene data show CDR1 as SGHRS and CDR2 as YFSETQ. CDR3 nucleotides: TGCGCCAGCAGCGAAGGACAGGGCCCCGGGGAGCTGTTTTTT. This codes for CASSEGQGPGELFF.

The rearrangement joins TRBV5-5 to TRBJ1-5; no firm D call. Trimming cost V 4 bases and J 0 bases, with 11 bases left between them. The CDR3 extends over 15 amino acids. Germline V gene sequence: CDR1 SGHKS, CDR2 YYEKEE (reference sequence). The CDR3 here is CASSVTEYSNQPQHF. CDR3 bases: TGTGCCAGCAGCGTCACGGAGTATAGCAATCAGCCCCAGCATTTT.

The CDR3 region is CAWRGTSGLASEQYF. For the CDR3, the DNA is TGTGCCTGGAGAGGAACTTCGGGACTAGCGAGCGAGCAGTACTTC. This chain joins TRBV30 and TRBJ2-7, with TRBD2 matching over 10 bases. V lost 3 bases, J lost 6 bases, and 11 bases stayed unmatched. The CDR3 loop spans 15 amino acids. The germline gives CDR1 GTSNPN, CDR2 SVGIG (reference sequence). The full variable domain, completed using reference TRBV30 and TRBJ2-7, is SQTIHQWPATLVQPVGSPLSLECTVEGTSNPNLYWYRQAAGRGLQLLFYSVGIGQISSEVPQNLSASRPQDRQFILSSKKLLLSDSGFYLCAWRGTSGLASEQYFGPGTRLTVT.

The genes are TRBV10-2 and TRBJ1-2; 8 bases map to TRBD1. Germline V gives CDR1 WSHSY, CDR2 SAAADI. Trimming took 6 bases from V and 4 from J; bases not matched to a gene: 4. This CDR3 comprises 13 residues. The CDR3 bases are TGCGCCAGCAGCCGGACAGGGCCCTATGGCTACACCTTC. Its translation: CASSRTGPYGYTF.

The chain employs TRBV20-1 and TRBJ1-2; D call uncertain. CDR3 length: 14 residues. V was trimmed by 3 bases and J by 4 bases, leaving 15 bases between them. From germline, CDR1 is DFQATT and CDR2 SNEGSKA (reference sequence). The CDR3 nucleotides are TGCAGTGCTAGTCTCCCTCAGGTCTCCTATGGCTACACCTTC. Its protein is CSASLPQVSYGYTF.

The chain couples TRBV19 to TRBJ2-2; the match to TRBD1 covers 8 bases. The CDR3 spans 17 residues. CDR1 and CDR2 (germline): LNHDA, SQIVND (reference sequence). V shed 4 bases and J 7 bases; nucleotides not matched to a gene: 14. This CDR3 is CASSNGQGVPGGGELFF. DNA for the CDR3: TGTGCCAGTAGTAACGGACAGGGCGTCCCCGGTGGCGGGGAGCTGTTTTTT.

Only one count was recorded for this clone. The chain combines TRBV29-1 with TRBJ2-1, with TRBD2 matching over 8 bases. V gave up 5 bases and J gave up 10 bases; unmatched junction bases: 13. Germline V gene data show CDR1 as SQVTM and CDR2 as ANQGSEA. The CDR3 totals 14 residues. CDR3 region: CSVTSAIAGYEQFF. In DNA, the CDR3 is TGCAGCGTTACCTCGGCAATAGCGGGGTACGAGCAGTTCTTC.

The chain uses TRBV9 and TRBJ1-5; D not certain. Germline V gene data show CDR1 as SGDLS and CDR2 as YYNGEE. The CDR3 runs to 15 residues. V was pared by 2 bases and J by 2 bases, with 11 bases between. In nucleotides, the CDR3 is TGTGCCAGCAGCGTGGAGGGCGCGGGCAATCAGCCCCAGCATTTT. Protein sequence: CASSVEGAGNQPQHF.

V usage is TRBV19 and J usage is TRBJ1-2; a weak D match, TRBD1 (6 bases). Germline V gene sequence: CDR1 LNHDA, CDR2 SQIVND (reference sequence). The CDR3 is 12 residues long. Trimming removed 10 bases from V and 4 bases from J, with 13 bases in between. The CDR3 DNA reads as TGTGCCATATCGGACAGCCTCTATGGCTACACCTTC. Protein: CAISDSLYGYTF.

On this clone itself: The sample carries other DNA sequences with the same CDR3. The chain has TRBV12-3 or TRBV12-4 and TRBJ1-1, with 10 bases aligning to TRBD1. Trimming at V came to 5 bases and at J to 4 bases, leaving 1 base not matched to a gene. The CDR3 is 13 amino acids. This CDR3 is CASSRDRGTEAFF. The DNA of the CDR3 is TGTGCCAGCAGTAGGGACAGGGGCACTGAAGCTTTCTTT.

The chain couples TRBV21-1 to TRBJ2-7; the table's TRBD1 call for D was not verified on the DNA. TRBV21-1 is a listed pseudogene. The CDR3 is made up of 14 amino acids. The CDR3 spells CASSPGQWAYEQYF. The CDR3 coding sequence is TGTGCCAGCAGTCCGGGACAATGGGCTTACGAGCAGTACTTC.

V is TRBV19 and J is TRBJ2-3; TRBD2 matches 10 bases. CDR1 is LNHDA and CDR2 is SQIVND in the germline V gene (reference sequence). After removal of 3 bases from V and 7 bases from J, the junction contained 7 bases not matched to a gene. The CDR3 runs to 15 residues. The CDR3 region is CASSIKRGGLNTQYF. CDR3 in DNA: TGTGCCAGTAGTATCAAGCGGGGGGGCCTTAATACGCAGTATTTT.

This chain uses TRBV19 with TRBJ1-2, with a possible D match to TRBD1 (6 bases). The CDR3 extends over 12 amino acids. V dropped 5 bases and J dropped 5 bases, with 9 bases sitting between them. The germline V gene has CDR1 LNHDA and CDR2 SQIVND (reference sequence). The CDR3 nucleotides are TGTGCCAGTAGTTTGGACAGATATGGCTACACCTTC. Translated, it gives CASSLDRYGYTF.